A selection of T cell receptor beta chains follows, all from one sample in a study of T cells expressing NK-cell markers. TCRdb re-called the 5' RACE reads, yielding one record per CDR3 amino acid sequence without DNA. The repertoire table contains 400,000 to 550,000 distinct CDR3 sequences. Sample: blood T cells: a sorted CD56 or NKG2C T cell subset, CD4+ or CD8+ T cells, or bulk PBMC T cells (not recorded which). These receptors were collected from a woman between 18 and 70 years old in good health. The CDR3 runs from the conserved cysteine through the conserved F or W. Each record gives: V gene, J gene, CDR3 protein.

V: TRBV20-1; J: TRBJ1-1; CDR3: CSASPGAEAFF
V: TRBV20-1; J: TRBJ1-3; CDR3: CSAPDRARGNTIYF
V: TRBV2; J: TRBJ2-7; CDR3: CASGVQRNYEQYF
V: TRBV30; J: TRBJ1-6; CDR3: CAWGKGTGVPLHF
V: TRBV21-1; J: TRBJ2-5; CDR3: CASSNGSGGPQETQYF
V: TRBV29-1; J: TRBJ2-1; CDR3: CSVRQGGEQFF
V: TRBV20-1; J: TRBJ2-1; CDR3: CSARLGGTPYNEQFF
V: TRBV24-1; J: TRBJ2-1; CDR3: CATSEAGGKDEQFF
V: TRBV5-1; J: TRBJ2-7; CDR3: CASSSGQVLAGGYEQYF
V: TRBV7-2; J: TRBJ1-5; CDR3: CASSRAGGDQPQHF